A selection of T cell receptor beta chains follows, all from one sample in a study of CD8+CD57+ T cells in acquired aplastic anemia. MiXCR, applied by TCRdb to the reads, yields one record per CDR3 protein. The sample yields 120,000 or so distinct CDR3 sequences, 55% to 70% seen once. The sample was sorted CD4+, CD8+, or CD8+CD57+ T cells (not recorded which) from PBMCs. The source is a human donor with aplastic anemia. Both conserved end residues are part of each CDR3. D genes are given only for firm matches. Clone size is not always given. Where it is, it says once, few, many or a class for expanded clones.

V,size,J,D,CDR3,DNA
TRBV7-3,NA,TRBJ2-3,NA,CASSTMGGQGDTQYF,TGTGCCAGCAGCACCATGGGGGGGCAAGGAGATACGCAGTATTTT
TRBV28,NA,TRBJ2-5,TRBD1,CASSPLGGVPQETQYF,TGTGCCAGCAGTCCTCTAGGGGGCGTCCCTCAAGAGACCCAGTACTTC
TRBV6-1,NA,TRBJ1-6,NA,CASRTTGRNSPLHF,TGTGCCAGCAGAACGACGGGAAGGAATTCACCCCTCCACTTT
TRBV29-1,NA,TRBJ1-2,NA,CSVEQVLYGYTF,TGCAGCGTTGAACAGGTGCTCTATGGCTACACCTTC
TRBV11-2,NA,TRBJ1-4,NA,CASSFRTEGEEKLFF,TGTGCCAGCAGCTTCCGAACGGAGGGGGAAGAAAAACTGTTTTTT
TRBV2,NA,TRBJ1-4,NA,CASRFRQEREKLFF,TGTGCCAGCAGATTTCGACAGGAACGGGAAAAACTGTTTTTT
TRBV10-3,few,TRBJ1-2,NA,CAIKGDGYTF,TGTGCCATCAAGGGAGATGGCTACACCTTC
TRBV12-3/TRBV12-4,NA,TRBJ2-5,NA,CASSQDGQETQYF,TGTGCCAGCAGCCAGGACGGCCAAGAGACCCAGTACTTC
TRBV29-1,NA,TRBJ2-7,NA,CSAGRGQTYEQYF,TGCAGCGCGGGGAGAGGGCAGACCTACGAGCAGTACTTC
TRBV2,NA,TRBJ1-1,NA,CATTYERPVNTEAFF,TGTGCCACCACGTATGAGCGGCCGGTGAACACTGAAGCTTTCTTT
TRBV7-9,few,TRBJ2-7,NA,CASSLKGLYEQYF,TGTGCCAGCAGCTTGAAGGGACTCTACGAGCAGTACTTC
TRBV19,NA,TRBJ1-2,NA,CASLARASNGYTF,TGTGCCTCATTAGCTAGGGCGTCGAATGGCTACACCTTC
TRBV20-1,NA,TRBJ2-7,TRBD2,CSLTGLGHSGSYEQYF,TGCAGTCTGACGGGACTAGGCCATTCAGGTTCCTACGAGCAGTACTTC
TRBV12-3/TRBV12-4,NA,TRBJ2-7,NA,CASSYDRDRSYEQYF,TGTGCCAGCAGCTATGATCGTGACAGGTCCTACGAGCAGTACTTC
TRBV29-1,many,TRBJ2-1,NA,CSVEIATANEQFF,TGCAGCGTTGAAATCGCCACGGCCAATGAGCAGTTCTTC
TRBV28,NA,TRBJ2-7,TRBD1,CASSWAGGVIADEQYF,TGTGCCAGCAGTTGGGCAGGGGGCGTAATAGCGGACGAGCAGTACTTC
TRBV29-1,many,TRBJ2-1,TRBD2,CSVEDFSSSGTNNEQFF,TGCAGCGTTGAAGATTTTTCGTCTAGCGGGACGAACAATGAGCAGTTCTTC
TRBV7-9,NA,TRBJ2-7,NA,CASRVPDYEQYF,TGTGCCAGCCGAGTCCCTGACTACGAGCAGTACTTC
TRBV29-1,NA,TRBJ1-1,NA,CSVERALNTEAFF,TGCAGCGTTGAAAGGGCCTTAAACACTGAAGCTTTCTTT
TRBV9,NA,TRBJ1-5,TRBD1,CASSAADRHQPQHF,TGTGCCAGCAGCGCAGCGGACAGGCATCAGCCCCAGCATTTT
TRBV10-3,NA,TRBJ1-4,TRBD1,CASSDGTGDREKLFF,TGTGCCAGCAGTGACGGGACAGGCGATCGTGAAAAACTGTTTTTT
TRBV24-1,NA,TRBJ2-3,NA,CATSDLQETLEYF,TGTGCCACCAGTGATTTGCAGGAAACCCTCGAGTATTTT
TRBV6-5,NA,TRBJ2-3,NA,CASSYRNLDTQYF,TGTGCCAGCAGTTACCGTAATTTGGATACGCAGTATTTT
TRBV2,many,TRBJ2-7,NA,CASSEASGVTYEQYF,TGTGCCAGCAGTGAAGCGTCAGGAGTTACCTACGAGCAGTACTTC
TRBV6-5,many,TRBJ2-5,NA,CASTGGAETQYF,TGTGCCAGCACGGGGGGCGCGGAGACCCAGTACTTC
TRBV7-8,NA,TRBJ2-3,NA,CASSLDVTDTQYF,TGTGCCAGCAGCTTAGACGTCACAGATACGCAGTATTTT
TRBV20-1,NA,TRBJ2-3,NA,CSARDRIGPDTQYF,TGCAGTGCTAGAGATCGAATAGGCCCAGATACGCAGTATTTT
TRBV20-1,NA,TRBJ1-3,NA,CSAPYGNTIYF,TGCAGTGCTCCGTATGGAAACACCATATATTTT
TRBV19,many,TRBJ1-4,TRBD1,CASSTGQGWDEKLFF,TGTGCCAGTAGTACTGGACAGGGGTGGGATGAAAAACTGTTTTTT
TRBV20-1,NA,TRBJ2-7,TRBD2,CSAREPSGSEYEQYF,TGCAGTGCTAGAGAGCCTAGCGGGAGCGAGTACGAGCAGTACTTC
TRBV9,many,TRBJ2-1,TRBD1,CASSVETGYDEQFF,TGTGCCAGCAGCGTAGAGACAGGGTACGATGAGCAGTTCTTC
TRBV5-1,NA,TRBJ2-7,TRBD2,CASSLERGSAGYEQYF,TGCGCCAGCAGCTTGGAGCGCGGGAGCGCTGGCTACGAGCAGTACTTC
TRBV7-9,many,TRBJ1-2,TRBD1,CASSTGQGNYGYTF,TGTGCCAGCAGTACCGGACAGGGAAACTATGGCTACACCTTC
TRBV25-1,NA,TRBJ2-7,NA,CASSEGGTRYEQYF,TGTGCCAGCAGTGAGGGGGGTACTAGGTACGAGCAGTACTTC
TRBV19,NA,TRBJ2-1,TRBD2,CASSIVLWGGNEQFF,TGTGCCAGTAGTATAGTTTTATGGGGGGGCAATGAGCAGTTCTTC
TRBV11-1,NA,TRBJ2-7,NA,CASSLGGAAGSHEQYF,TGTGCCAGCAGCTTAGGCGGGGCCGCCGGAAGCCACGAGCAGTACTTC
TRBV5-1,many,TRBJ2-6,NA,CASSLVAGTGANVLTF,TGCGCCAGCAGCTTGGTGGCAGGCACTGGGGCCAACGTCCTGACTTTC
TRBV10-3,NA,TRBJ2-3,TRBD2,CAIRLAGAVTDTQYF,TGTGCCATCAGACTAGCGGGGGCAGTCACAGATACGCAGTATTTT
TRBV29-1,NA,TRBJ1-1,NA,CSATRSTDNTEAFF,TGCAGCGCGACACGGTCGACAGATAACACTGAAGCTTTCTTT
TRBV25-1,NA,TRBJ1-4,NA,CASKAQGSFEKLFF,TGTGCCAGCAAAGCACAGGGTTCGTTCGAAAAACTGTTTTTT